This T cell receptor beta chain appears in the sequencing data of a study of shared clonotypes between healthy human individuals. Whole-study findings and limits: Sequencing depth was a factor that was expected to affect clonotype sharing among donors.

Produced via immunoSEQ multiplex PCR; TCRdb's table is partial and in-frame only. The sample contains millions of clones, 90% to 95% of which appear only once. As concerns this clone: Its cognate antigen is unknown.

Between the trimmed V and J ends, which lost 2 bases and 2 bases, there was a span of 10 bases. The CDR3 is 14 residues long. The V gene's germline CDR1 is SGHRS and CDR2 YFSETQ. The rearrangement links TRBV5-1 to TRBJ2-5; D call uncertain. Sequencing was performed on naive CD4+ T cells sorted from blood. Subset here: CD45RA+ positively selected. The sequence derives from a man between 18 and 35 years old in good health. For the CDR3, the DNA is TGCGCCAGCAGCTTTCACCCCCATCAAGAGACCCAGTACTTC. Protein sequence: CASSFHPHQETQYF. The full variable domain, completed using reference TRBV5-1 and TRBJ2-5, is KAGVTQTPRYLIKTRGQQVTLSCSPISGHRSVSWYQQTPGQGLQFLFEYFSETQRNKGNFPGRFSGRQFSNSRSEMNVSTLELGDSALYLCASSFHPHQETQYFGPGTRLLVL.